One sample yielded the 32 T cell receptor beta chains listed below, sequenced in a study of blood T cell repertoires in COVID-19. This table comes from immunoSEQ multiplex PCR, and its TCRdb copy is limited to in-frame clones, with some not included. Among around 180,000 clones listed, roughly 75% were seen once. Source material: peripheral blood. The receptors originated from a man in his 70s with active or convalescent COVID-19.

The chain carries TRBV2 and TRBJ1-4; D is possibly TRBD1 (6 bases). Trimming pared 7 bases from V and 5 bases from J, leaving 20 bases between. CDR1 and CDR2 from the germline V gene are SNHLY and FYNNEI. The CDR3 loop spans 16 amino acids. CDR3 amino acids: CASTLSDGTPNEKLFF. CDR3 sequence (DNA): TGTGCCAGCACCCTCTCGGATGGGACACCGAATGAAAAACTGTTTTTT.

The chain has TRBV30 and TRBJ1-1; D perhaps matches TRBD1 (5 bases). The germline V gene encodes CDR1 GTSNPN and CDR2 SVGIG (reference sequence). This CDR3 has 16 amino acids. Trimming pared 3 bases from V and 0 bases from J, leaving 17 bases between. The CDR3 nucleotides read TGTGCCTGGAGGACCGGGAGGACACTATTGAACACTGAAGCTTTCTTT. It encodes CAWRTGRTLLNTEAFF.

This clone was seen only a few times. The gene calls are TRBV7-3 and TRBJ2-1; TRBD2 agrees at 10 bases. V lost 2 bases, J lost 8 bases, and 9 bases stayed unmatched. CDR3 length equals 16 residues. Germline CDR1 and CDR2: SGHTA and FQGTGA. This CDR3 is CASSLGGEAGGYEQFF. The CDR3 nucleotides are TGTGCCAGCAGCTTAGGAGGTGAAGCGGGAGGGTATGAGCAGTTCTTC.

The V and J genes are TRBV20-1 and TRBJ1-1; D remains ambiguous. CDR1 is DFQATT, CDR2 SNEGSKA, per germline (reference sequence). CDR3 length: 11 residues. Trimming pared 5 bases from V and 10 bases from J, leaving 14 bases between. CDR3 nucleotide sequence: TGCAGTGCTCGTTTCAGGAGGGCAGCTTTCTTT. Translation: CSARFRRAAFF.

The gene calls are TRBV4-1 and TRBJ1-1; 9 nucleotides align to TRBD1. The trim removed 4 bases at V and 4 bases at J, leaving 7 bases unmatched. The germline V gene has CDR1 MGHRA and CDR2 YSYEKL. This CDR3 region has 15 residues. The CDR3 coding sequence is TGCGCCAGCAGCCGACAGGGGGTTGATAGCACTGAAGCTTTCTTT. It is translated as CASSRQGVDSTEAFF.

The CDR3 DNA sequence: TGTGCCAGCAGCTCCCACCACCGGGAGGGAGGAAGAGTCGGGGAGCTGTTTTTT. It codes for CASSSHHREGGRVGELFF. This chain joins TRBV7-2 and TRBJ2-2; 8 nucleotides match TRBD2. The CDR3 runs to 18 residues. The junction had 17 bases not matched to a gene; V was cut back by 4 bases and J by 7 bases. Germline V gene data show CDR1 as SGHTA and CDR2 as FQGNSA.

This chain connects TRBV12-3 or TRBV12-4 to TRBJ2-7; TRBD2 matches at 7 bases. The CDR3 is 13 amino acids. V shed 7 bases and J 12 bases; nucleotides not matched to a gene: 15. CDR3 region: CASTFLLAERLYF. The DNA for the CDR3 is TGTGCCAGCACCTTTCTCCTAGCGGAAAGGCTGTACTTC.

The chain carries TRBV5-4 and TRBJ2-1; the D gene is possibly TRBD2 (7 bases). The length of the CDR3 is 15 residues. Deletions cut 3 bases from V and 12 bases from J, with 22 bases between. From germline, CDR1 is SGHNT and CDR2 YYREEE (reference sequence). For the CDR3, the DNA is TGTGCCAGCAGCTCCCCGGGACCGGAGGGGGGGGTGCAGTTCTTC. Its translation: CASSSPGPEGGVQFF.

This clone was seen only once. The chain recombines TRBV5-1 with TRBJ2-5, with 7 bases identical to TRBD2. After removal of 9 bases from V and 1 base from J, the junction contained 9 bases not matched to a gene. CDR1 and CDR2 (germline): SGHRS, YFSETQ. The CDR3 has 14 amino acids. CDR3 bases: TGCGCCACTCGGCAGACTAGCTCCCAAGAGACCCAGTACTTC. Translating gives CATRQTSSQETQYF.

This clone was seen a handful of times. This chain uses TRBV24-1 with TRBJ2-3, with D perhaps TRBD1 (5 bases). Trimming cost V 4 bases and J 5 bases, with 15 bases left between them. CDR1 is KGHDR, CDR2 SFDVKD, per germline. The CDR3 spans 15 residues. The CDR3 is CATSDSQGRQDTQYF. The CDR3 DNA is TGTGCCACCAGTGACTCCCAGGGCCGGCAAGATACGCAGTATTTT.

This clone came up many times. The V gene is TRBV27, the J gene TRBJ1-2; 9 bases align to TRBD1. The V gene's germline CDR1 is MNHEY and CDR2 SMNVEV (reference sequence). CDR3 length: 16 amino acids. V was clipped by 0 bases and J by 4 bases; unmatched bases: 6. In nucleotides, the CDR3 is TGTGCCAGCAGTTTATCAGGGACAGGGTCGACCTATGGCTACACCTTC. It is translated as CASSLSGTGSTYGYTF.

The V and J genes are TRBV2 and TRBJ1-6; the match to TRBD1 covers 9 bases. CDR3 length: 13 amino acids. V lost 8 bases to trimming and J lost 13 bases; unmatched junction nucleotides: 9. Looked up from germline, CDR1 is SNHLY and CDR2 is FYNNEI. The CDR3 DNA is TGTGCCAGCCGACAGGGGGTATCAGGGCCCCTCCACTTT. Residues: CASRQGVSGPLHF.

This clone has more than one count but fewer than ten. Germline and junction disagree at one end, which may indicate a read error. The chain employs TRBV6-5 and TRBJ2-7; maybe TRBD1 (6 bases). This CDR3 has 15 residues. Germline CDR1 MNHEY, CDR2 SVGAGI. The CDR3 protein is CASSYSPQGSHEQYF. In DNA form, the CDR3 reads TGTGCCAGCAGTTACTCGCCACAGGGCTCCCACGAGCAGTACTTC.

The chain joins TRBV5-4 to TRBJ2-1, with 14 bases matching TRBD2. The CDR3 is made up of 16 amino acids. The V segment lost 4 bases and the J segment 5 bases; nucleotides outside the gene matches: 5. Looked up from germline, CDR1 is SGHNT and CDR2 is YYREEE (reference sequence). CDR3 DNA sequence: TGTGCCAGCAGCACGGGACTAGCGGGAGTCCACAATGAGCAGTTCTTC. Translating gives CASSTGLAGVHNEQFF.

The chain couples TRBV5-1 to TRBJ2-2; 10 bases agree with TRBD2. CDR1 is SGHRS, CDR2 YFSETQ, per germline. V was pared by 1 base and J by 6 bases, with 9 bases of the junction left unmatched. There are 17 residues in the CDR3. The CDR3 protein is CASSLLGTSDGAGELFF. For the CDR3, the DNA is TGCGCCAGCAGCTTGCTCGGGACTAGCGATGGGGCCGGGGAGCTGTTTTTT.

J is TRBJ1-1 and V is TRBV19; 8 bases line up with TRBD1. The J segment lost 5 bases and the V segment lost 4 bases, leaving 18 bases of the junction unmatched. Germline V lookup: CDR1 LNHDA, CDR2 SQIVND (reference sequence). The CDR3 is made up of 18 amino acids. The CDR3 loop is CASSTASHRGVSRTEAFF. CDR3 nucleotides: TGTGCCAGTAGTACGGCCTCCCACAGGGGGGTATCAAGGACTGAAGCTTTCTTT.

In this sample, this clone turned up once. V gene TRBV6-6 combines with J gene TRBJ2-5; TRBD1 aligns across 8 bases. CDR3 length: 14 amino acids. Germline loops: CDR1 MNHNY, CDR2 SVGAGI (reference sequence). The J segment lost 5 bases and the V segment lost 6 bases, leaving 8 bases of the junction unmatched. CDR3 nucleotides: TGTGCCAGCAGACTGACAGGGGAGGCGGAGACCCAGTACTTC. The encoded protein is CASRLTGEAETQYF.

The chain has TRBV10-3 and TRBJ1-2; 7 bases are shared with TRBD1. J lost 4 bases, V lost 11 bases, and 7 bases had no gene match. The germline V gene has CDR1 ENHRY and CDR2 SYGVKD. This CDR3 comprises 12 residues. The CDR3 spells CAAAGQFYGYTF. DNA of the CDR3: TGTGCCGCTGCGGGACAGTTCTATGGCTACACCTTC.

The rearrangement links TRBV5-1 to TRBJ2-2; 10 nucleotides match TRBD2. This CDR3 region has 17 residues. Looked up from germline, CDR1 is SGHRS and CDR2 is YFSETQ. Trimming took 0 bases from V and 7 from J; bases not matched to a gene: 9. CDR3 DNA sequence: TGCGCCAGCAGCTTGGATCTTCCTAGCGGGGGCGGCGGGGAGCTGTTTTTT. As protein: CASSLDLPSGGGGELFF. The variable domain in full, with the rest retrieved from reference TRBV5-1 and TRBJ2-2, is KAGVTQTPRYLIKTRGQQVTLSCSPISGHRSVSWYQQTPGQGLQFLFEYFSETQRNKGNFPGRFSGRQFSNSRSEMNVSTLELGDSALYLCASSLDLPSGGGGELFFGEGSRLTVL.

At least ten counts were recorded for this clone. The chain joins TRBV2 to TRBJ2-2, with D uncertain. V was shortened by 7 bases and J by 0 bases, with 9 bases between the two germline ends. In germline, CDR1 is SNHLY, CDR2 FYNNEI. This CDR3 has 14 residues. CDR3 protein: CASIYSPNTGELFF. For the CDR3, the DNA is TGTGCCAGCATCTACAGCCCGAACACCGGGGAGCTGTTTTTT.

This chain joins TRBV19 and TRBJ1-5; 10 nucleotides align to TRBD1. CDR1 and CDR2 (germline): LNHDA, SQIVND (reference sequence). The CDR3 sequence is 14 residues long. J was trimmed by 9 bases and V by 10 bases; bases with no gene match: 12. CDR3 coding DNA: TGTGCCACCAGGGACAGGGGTGAAGGGAGGCCCCAGCATTTT. Translating it yields CATRDRGEGRPQHF. Together with reference TRBV19 and TRBJ1-5, the CDR3 gives the full variable domain: DGGITQSPKYLFRKEGQNVTLSCEQNLNHDAMYWYRQDPGQGLRLIYYSQIVNDFQKGDIAEGYSVSREKKESFPLTVTSAQKNPTAFYLCATRDRGEGRPQHFGDGTRLSIL.

J is TRBJ2-3 and V is TRBV4-3; the match to TRBD2 covers 12 bases. Germline CDR1 is LGHNA and CDR2 is YSLEER. V was pared by 3 bases and J by 2 bases, with 6 bases of the junction left unmatched. The CDR3 is 17 amino acids. The CDR3 bases are TGCGCCAGCAGCCACACAGGACTAGCGGGATCCACAGATACGCAGTATTTT. It codes for CASSHTGLAGSTDTQYF.

The chain recombines TRBV18 with TRBJ1-2; possibly TRBD1 for D (6 bases). This CDR3 is 15 amino acids long. Germline CDR1 is KGHSH and CDR2 is LQKENI. Trimming removed 3 bases at V and 7 bases at J, with 18 bases between. The CDR3 spells CASSPQREGGAGYTF. The CDR3 region has the DNA TGTGCCAGCTCACCGCAACGCGAGGGGGGGGCTGGCTACACCTTC.

V is TRBV3-1 (or the pseudogene TRBV3-2) and J is TRBJ2-3; 7 bases map to TRBD2. V was clipped by 1 base and J by 0 bases; unmatched bases: 4. The germline V gene has CDR1 LGHDT and CDR2 YNNKEL (reference sequence). The CDR3 is 16 amino acids. This CDR3 is CASSQGSSGSTDTQYF. The CDR3 region has the DNA TGTGCCAGCAGCCAAGGGTCTAGCGGCAGCACAGATACGCAGTATTTT.

The chain employs TRBV6-6 and TRBJ2-5; D might be TRBD2 (5 bases). The CDR3 totals 15 residues. From germline, CDR1 is MNHNY and CDR2 SVGAGI (reference sequence). The V end was cut by 2 bases, the J end by 5 bases, with 15 bases between. The CDR3 nucleotides are TGTGCCAGCAGTTACGCCGCCCAGCCGGGGGAGACCCAGTACTTC. Encoded protein: CASSYAAQPGETQYF.

The chain combines TRBV18 with TRBJ1-1; D possibly corresponds to TRBD1 (5 bases). V shed 3 bases and J shed 4 bases, with 18 bases lying between them. Germline values: CDR1 KGHSH, CDR2 LQKENI. This CDR3 is 16 amino acids long. The CDR3 region is CASSPIRNAGLTEAFF. CDR3 bases: TGTGCCAGCTCACCGATTCGAAACGCAGGGCTCACTGAAGCTTTCTTT.

DNA for the CDR3: TGTGCCAGCAGTGCGCACGACAGTTTCGCCGGGGAGCTGTTTTTT. It specifies CASSAHDSFAGELFF. The rearrangement joins TRBV6-6 to TRBJ2-2, with D possibly matching TRBD1 (5 bases). This CDR3 comprises 15 residues. The V gene lost 5 bases and the J gene lost 6 bases, with 16 bases spanning the gap. Germline CDR1 MNHNY, CDR2 SVGAGI (reference sequence).

This rearrangement joins TRBV7-2 to TRBJ2-5, with D perhaps matching TRBD1 (5 bases). From germline, CDR1 is SGHTA and CDR2 FQGNSA. The V and J ends lost 3 bases and 5 bases respectively, with 13 bases between them. The CDR3 contains 14 residues. The CDR3 region is CASSFTQGQETQYF. The CDR3 coding sequence is TGTGCCAGCAGCTTCACCCAGGGCCAGGAGACCCAGTACTTC. Full variable domain (missing parts from reference TRBV7-2 and TRBJ2-5): GAGVSQSPSNKVTEKGKDVELRCDPISGHTALYWYRQSLGQGLEFLIYFQGNSAPDKSGLPSDRFSAERTGGSVSTLTIQRTQQEDSAVYLCASSFTQGQETQYFGPGTRLLVL.

The gene calls are TRBV5-1 and TRBJ2-7; TRBD1 aligns across 7 bases. V was clipped by 0 bases and J by 3 bases; unmatched bases: 15. Germline V gives CDR1 SGHRS, CDR2 YFSETQ. CDR3 length: 18 amino acids. The CDR3 is CASSLAGTADIQGYEQYF. The CDR3 DNA sequence: TGCGCCAGCAGCTTGGCGGGGACAGCGGATATACAAGGCTACGAGCAGTACTTC.

This sequence joins TRBV5-1 and TRBJ2-7, with D possibly matching TRBD2 (5 bases). Trimming took 4 bases from V and 3 from J, leaving 14 bases between them. The germline V gene has CDR1 SGHRS and CDR2 YFSETQ. The CDR3 is 14 amino acids. CDR3 nucleotide sequence: TGCGCCAGCAGCGTGACCCCCGGAGGCTACGAGCAGTACTTC. It translates to CASSVTPGGYEQYF. Variable domain in full (rest from reference TRBV5-1 and TRBJ2-7): KAGVTQTPRYLIKTRGQQVTLSCSPISGHRSVSWYQQTPGQGLQFLFEYFSETQRNKGNFPGRFSGRQFSNSRSEMNVSTLELGDSALYLCASSVTPGGYEQYFGPGTRLTVT.

The V and J genes are TRBV3-1 (or the pseudogene TRBV3-2) and TRBJ2-5; 10 nucleotides match TRBD2. The CDR3 totals 17 residues. Unmatched junction bases numbered 12, after V lost 3 bases and J lost 5 bases. Germline lookup yields CDR1 LGHDT and CDR2 YNNKEL (reference sequence). For the CDR3, the DNA is TGTGCCAGCAGCCACTTCGGACTAGCGGAGGGCGGGGAGACCCAGTACTTC. The encoded protein is CASSHFGLAEGGETQYF.

V and J are TRBV9 and TRBJ2-6; 12 nucleotides agree with TRBD1. Germline loops: CDR1 SGDLS, CDR2 YYNGEE. V trimming: 5 bases; J trimming: 4 bases; junction bases outside the gene matches: 4. This CDR3 has 16 residues. CDR3 nucleotides: TGTGCCAGCAGGGGACAGGGGGCGCGAGGGGCCAACGTCCTGACTTTC. It specifies CASRGQGARGANVLTF.